Each of the 12 T cell receptor beta chains below was sequenced from the same sample in a study of shared clonotypes between healthy human individuals. Measured with immunoSEQ multiplex PCR; TCRdb has only the in-frame clones, and not every one. This table has about 2.3 million clones, around 90% appearing once. Sequencing was performed on naive CD4+ T cells from PBMCs. Subset in this sample: CD45RA+ positively selected. These receptors came from a man aged 18-30 years in good health. Some clones in this sample may be carry-over from other donors' samples.

The rearrangement joins TRBV15 to TRBJ1-2; D is perhaps TRBD1 (6 bases). The germline V gene has CDR1 LNHNV and CDR2 YYDKDF (reference sequence). The CDR3 spans 16 residues. V dropped 1 base and J dropped 2 bases, with 14 bases sitting between them. For the CDR3, the DNA is TGTGCCACCAGCAGAGGAAACCGGGACATCAACTATGGCTACACCTTC. As protein: CATSRGNRDINYGYTF.

This clone was counted only a few times. The chain recombines TRBV7-3 with TRBJ1-5, with no clear D. Germline V gene sequence: CDR1 SGHTA, CDR2 FQGTGA. V gave up 5 bases and J gave up 5 bases, with 13 bases separating them. The CDR3 is made up of 14 amino acids. The CDR3 region is CASSADPRYQPQHF. The CDR3 DNA follows: TGTGCCAGCAGCGCGGACCCCAGATATCAGCCCCAGCATTTT. The full variable domain, in which reference TRBV7-3 and TRBJ1-5 provide the parts outside the CDR3, is GAGVSQTPSNKVTEKGKYVELRCDPISGHTALYWYRQSLGQGPEFLIYFQGTGAADDSGLPNDRFFAVRPEGSVSTLKIQRTERGDSAVYLCASSADPRYQPQHFGDGTRLSIL.

The chain combines TRBV15 with TRBJ2-7; 8 bases fit TRBD2. Germline CDR1 is LNHNV and CDR2 is YYDKDF (reference sequence). Germline trimming cut 5 bases from V and 3 bases from J; bases unmatched to any gene: 6. The CDR3 spans 14 residues. CDR3 protein: CATSVSGGRYEQYF. As DNA, the CDR3 is TGTGCCACCAGCGTCAGCGGGGGCCGCTACGAGCAGTACTTC. The complete variable domain, with remaining parts taken from reference TRBV15 and TRBJ2-7, reads DAMVIQNPRYQVTQFGKPVTLSCSQTLNHNVMYWYQQKSSQAPKLLFHYYDKDFNNEADTPDNFQSRRPNTSFCFLDIRSPGLGDTAMYLCATSVSGGRYEQYFGPGTRLTVT.

The rearrangement uses TRBV14 and TRBJ2-7, with D tentatively TRBD2 (6 bases). The CDR3 extends over 16 amino acids. CDR1 SGHDN and CDR2 FVKESK come from the germline V gene. V gave up 5 bases and J gave up 0 bases, with 17 bases separating them. CDR3 protein: CASSREGRGPSYEQYF. The CDR3 nucleotides read TGTGCCAGCAGCAGAGAGGGGCGGGGCCCCTCCTACGAGCAGTACTTC.

The chain links TRBV5-1 to TRBJ1-1; D might be TRBD1 (5 bases). The V and J ends lost 4 bases and 0 bases respectively, with 10 bases between them. Germline lookup yields CDR1 SGHRS and CDR2 YFSETQ. The CDR3 has 14 amino acids. CDR3 protein: CASSGRTLNTEAFF. DNA of the CDR3: TGCGCCAGCAGCGGACGGACATTGAACACTGAAGCTTTCTTT. Looking up the rest from reference TRBV5-1 and TRBJ1-1 gives the full variable domain: KAGVTQTPRYLIKTRGQQVTLSCSPISGHRSVSWYQQTPGQGLQFLFEYFSETQRNKGNFPGRFSGRQFSNSRSEMNVSTLELGDSALYLCASSGRTLNTEAFFGQGTRLTVV.

A word on this clone: Distinct nucleotide sequences in the sample also encode this CDR3. The chain couples TRBV9 to TRBJ1-5, with D unresolved. Germline values: CDR1 SGDLS, CDR2 YYNGEE. Trimming took 2 bases from V and 0 from J, leaving 9 bases between them. The CDR3 sequence is 15 residues long. Written as DNA, the CDR3 is TGTGCCAGCAGCGTTGGTCCCGATAGCAATCAGCCCCAGCATTTT. This translates into CASSVGPDSNQPQHF.

The CDR3 DNA reads as TGTGCCAGCAGCGTAGGGGGGGCCGGGACTAGCGCCTACGAGCAGTACTTC. Its translation is CASSVGGAGTSAYEQYF. The gene calls are TRBV9 and TRBJ2-7, with 10 bases aligning to TRBD2. Per germline, CDR1 SGDLS and CDR2 YYNGEE. Trimming cost V 0 bases and J 2 bases; bases outside gene matches: 8. This CDR3 comprises 17 residues.

CDR3 loop: CASRGLGGAFSPQHF. CDR3 coding DNA: TGTGCCAGCAGGGGGTTAGGGGGCGCATTTTCGCCCCAGCATTTT. The chain uses TRBV2 and TRBJ1-5, with TRBD1 identical over 7 bases. Germline-derived CDR1 and CDR2 are SNHLY and FYNNEI. The V and J ends lost 6 bases and 9 bases, in that order; junction bases with no gene match: 14. This CDR3 has 15 residues.

This chain connects TRBV28 to TRBJ1-2, with 10 bases lining up with TRBD1. Per the germline V gene, CDR1 is MDHEN and CDR2 is SYDVKM. V shed 6 bases and J 5 bases; nucleotides not matched to a gene: 6. This CDR3 is 14 amino acids long. As DNA, the CDR3 is TGTGCCAGCAGCCCTAGGACAGGGGGGTATGGCTACACCTTC. Translated: CASSPRTGGYGYTF.

The CDR3 nucleotides are TGTGCCAGCAGTCGGGGGCCTTCCTCTGGGGCCAACGTCCTGACTTTC. Its protein is CASSRGPSSGANVLTF. This sequence joins TRBV5-6 and TRBJ2-6; D tentatively reads TRBD1 or TRBD2 (6 bases each). V lost 5 bases and J lost 0, with 12 bases in between. The CDR3 has 16 residues. Per germline, CDR1 SGHDT and CDR2 YYEEEE.

J is TRBJ2-5 and V is TRBV7-9; tentatively, D is TRBD1 (5 bases). The CDR3 contains 16 residues. Trimming shortened V by 2 bases and J by 2 bases, and 15 bases separated the two germline ends. CDR1 is SEHNR, CDR2 FQNEAQ, per germline (reference sequence). For the CDR3, the DNA is TGTGCCAGCAGCTTAAATTCTTTCAGGGAACAAGAGACCCAGTACTTC. It yields the protein CASSLNSFREQETQYF.

This clone appeared a single time. The chain is built from TRBV5-1 and TRBJ2-1; either TRBD1 or TRBD2 may supply D (5 bases each). The CDR3 is 17 amino acids. The germline V and J ends were trimmed by 0 bases and 6 bases, with 19 bases remaining between them. The germline V gene encodes CDR1 SGHRS and CDR2 YFSETQ. The CDR3 protein is CASSLGWGTLTGNEQFF. The CDR3 DNA is TGCGCCAGCAGCTTGGGTTGGGGGACCCTAACAGGCAATGAGCAGTTCTTC.